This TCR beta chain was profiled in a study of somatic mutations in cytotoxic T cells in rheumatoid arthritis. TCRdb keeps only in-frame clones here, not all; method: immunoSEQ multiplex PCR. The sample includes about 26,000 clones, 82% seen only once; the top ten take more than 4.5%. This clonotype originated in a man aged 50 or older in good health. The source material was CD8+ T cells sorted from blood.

The CDR3 coding sequence is TGTGCAACTCTGGGGCGGGACTCCTACGAGCAGTACTTC. This codes for CATLGRDSYEQYF. The chain links TRBV5-4 to TRBJ2-7; a weak D match, TRBD2 (6 bases). The germline gives CDR1 SGHNT, CDR2 YYREEE (reference sequence). CDR3 length equals 13 residues.